The 32 T cell receptor beta chains in this list originate from one sample, sequenced in a study of type 1 regulatory T cells. MiXCR was run by TCRdb on the reads, yielding one entry per CDR3 protein. In the table there are 55,000 to 65,000 distinct CDR3 sequences, 62% of which are singletons. These receptors have no identified antigens. Sequenced: cultured non-Tr1 T cells, either the whole culture or a sorted T cell fraction (not recorded which). The receptors were gathered from a human donor in good health.

CDR3 DNA sequence: TGTGCCAGCTCGGCGGGACTAGCGGAAACCTACGAGCAGTACTTC. It yields the protein CASSAGLAETYEQYF. V is TRBV18 and J is TRBJ2-7, with 11 positions matching TRBD2. Germline lookup yields CDR1 KGHSH and CDR2 LQKENI. This CDR3 is built from 15 residues. The trim removed 6 bases at V and 2 bases at J, leaving 6 bases unmatched.

A note on this clonotype: The conserved final phenylalanine or tryptophan is absent from the CDR3, which likely points to a read error. The chain recombines TRBV20-1 with TRBJ2-2, with D perhaps TRBD1 or TRBD2 (6 bases each). V was cut by 4 bases and J by 7 bases, with 16 bases left in between. CDR3 size: 14 residues. Germline V gene lookup returns CDR1 DFQATT and CDR2 SNEGSKA (reference sequence). DNA of the CDR3: TGCAGTGCTACTCAGGGGAGGTCCGGCGGGGAGCTGTTTCTT. This gives the protein CSATQGRSGGELFL.

The chain employs TRBV20-1 and TRBJ1-4; TRBD1 might be the D (6 bases). Trimming took 1 base from V and 7 from J, leaving 10 bases between them. The CDR3 is made up of 13 amino acids. The germline V gene encodes CDR1 DFQATT and CDR2 SNEGSKA (reference sequence). CDR3: CSARVGGLEKLFF. In DNA form, the CDR3 reads TGCAGTGCTAGAGTGGGGGGGCTTGAAAAACTGTTTTTT.

In nucleotides, the CDR3 is TGCGCCAGCAGCGCAATTAGCGGCACAGATACGCAGTATTTT. It translates to CASSAISGTDTQYF. The chain is built from TRBV5-1 and TRBJ2-3, with a tentative D call TRBD2 (5 bases). The germline gives CDR1 SGHRS, CDR2 YFSETQ. The CDR3 contains 14 residues. Trimming pared 4 bases from V and 1 base from J, leaving 10 bases between. The full variable domain, its missing parts supplied by reference TRBV5-1 and TRBJ2-3, is KAGVTQTPRYLIKTRGQQVTLSCSPISGHRSVSWYQQTPGQGLQFLFEYFSETQRNKGNFPGRFSGRQFSNSRSEMNVSTLELGDSALYLCASSAISGTDTQYFGPGTRLTVL.

This clonotype showed up just a few times. CDR3 bases: TGTGCCACCAGTGATTCAGTCACGGATACGCAGTATTTT. Protein product: CATSDSVTDTQYF. The V gene is TRBV24-1, the J gene TRBJ2-3; D unresolved. Germline values: CDR1 KGHDR, CDR2 SFDVKD. This CDR3 is built from 13 residues. Trimming removed 2 bases from V and 6 bases from J, with 8 bases in between.

The gene calls are TRBV24-1 and TRBJ2-2; weak D call: TRBD2 (6 bases). The CDR3 covers 14 residues. CDR1 KGHDR and CDR2 SFDVKD come from the germline V gene. DNA of the CDR3: TGTGGGGACTGCTCGACGCAGAACACCGGGGAGCTGTTTTTT. Its protein product is CGDCSTQNTGELFF.

This chain connects TRBV20-1 to TRBJ2-1; 11 bases fit TRBD2. Germline V gene lookup returns CDR1 DFQATT and CDR2 SNEGSKA (reference sequence). With V trimmed by 0 bases and J by 9 bases, 7 bases remained unmatched. There are 15 residues in the CDR3. CDR3 in amino acids: CSARDLLAGVREQFF. CDR3 nucleotide sequence: TGCAGTGCTAGAGATCTACTAGCGGGAGTCCGTGAGCAGTTCTTC.

The CDR3 protein is CASSYLHEQYF. The CDR3 DNA reads as TGTGCCAGCAGTTACTTACACGAGCAGTACTTC. The rearrangement links TRBV6-6 to TRBJ2-7; D ambiguous. V gave up 1 base and J gave up 5 bases, with 3 bases separating them. This CDR3 has 11 residues. Germline V gives CDR1 MNHNY, CDR2 SVGAGI (reference sequence).

This clonotype was observed a handful of times. V and J are TRBV5-1 and TRBJ2-1; TRBD2 aligns across 10 bases. Germline V gene data show CDR1 as SGHRS and CDR2 as YFSETQ. V trimming: 5 bases; J trimming: 7 bases; junction bases outside the gene matches: 6. The CDR3 consists of 14 residues. This CDR3 reads CASRLSSGGNEQFF. The DNA of the CDR3 is TGCGCCAGCAGGTTGTCTAGCGGGGGAAATGAGCAGTTCTTC.

This clonotype has a single count. The chain uses TRBV7-9 and TRBJ2-1, with a tentative D call TRBD1 (6 bases). The CDR3 consists of 14 residues. CDR1 and CDR2 (germline): SEHNR, FQNEAQ (reference sequence). Trimming took off 5 bases at V and 10 bases at J, with 18 bases between the two ends. CDR3 bases: TGTGCCAGCAGCCCCGACCGGACAGCTGTCGAGCAGTTCTTC. This translates into CASSPDRTAVEQFF.

V is TRBV20-1 and J is TRBJ1-6; D remains ambiguous. CDR1 DFQATT and CDR2 SNEGSKA come from the germline V gene (reference sequence). V lost 0 bases and J lost 0, with 12 bases in between. This CDR3 has 17 residues. The CDR3 DNA follows: TGCAGTGCTAGAGATTTCCTCCAGAGCTCCTATAATTCACCCCTCCACTTT. Translation gives CSARDFLQSSYNSPLHF.

V usage is TRBV5-5 and J usage is TRBJ1-4; no reliable D call. The V end lost 5 bases, the J end lost 0 bases, and 14 bases lay between the germline ends. The germline V gene has CDR1 SGHKS and CDR2 YYEKEE (reference sequence). The CDR3 covers 16 residues. This CDR3 is CASSSAGLTTNEKLFF. CDR3 nucleotide sequence: TGTGCCAGCAGTTCCGCTGGTCTTACAACTAATGAAAAACTGTTTTTT. Looking up the rest from reference TRBV5-5 and TRBJ1-4 gives the full variable domain: DAGVTQSPTHLIKTRGQQVTLRCSPISGHKSVSWYQQVLGQGPQFIFQYYEKEERGRGNFPDRFSARQFPNYSSELNVNALLLGDSALYLCASSSAGLTTNEKLFFGSGTQLSVL.

The chain couples TRBV7-2 to TRBJ1-1, with TRBD1 identical over 7 bases. The V segment lost 1 base and the J segment 5 bases; nucleotides outside the gene matches: 13. From germline, CDR1 is SGHTA and CDR2 FQGNSA. This CDR3 contains 17 residues. The CDR3 reads CASSLVRDSSQGTEAFF. CDR3 nucleotides: TGTGCCAGCAGCTTAGTCAGGGACAGTTCGCAGGGGACTGAAGCTTTCTTT.

In the case of this clonotype: A clone one base away is much larger, so this may be a read error. This chain joins TRBV7-8 and TRBJ2-2; 7 nucleotides align to TRBD2. The CDR3 runs to 14 residues. Losses at the gene ends were 4 bases for V and 6 bases for J; bases not matched to a gene: 5. Germline lookup yields CDR1 SGHVS and CDR2 FQNEAQ. CDR3 coding DNA: TGTGCCAGCAGCTGGACTCGGGGGGCCGGGGAGCTGTTTTTT. Translated: CASSWTRGAGELFF.

The chain combines TRBV5-1 with TRBJ2-1, with 13 bases that match TRBD2. V shed 4 bases and J 5 bases; nucleotides not matched to a gene: 15. Germline assignment: CDR1 SGHRS and CDR2 YFSETQ. There are 19 residues in the CDR3. Here the CDR3 reads CASSPGLAGAPGVHNEQFF. CDR3 coding DNA: TGCGCCAGCAGCCCTGGACTAGCGGGAGCCCCAGGAGTACACAATGAGCAGTTCTTC.

This rearrangement joins TRBV20-1 to TRBJ2-6; a weak D match, TRBD1 (5 bases). CDR1 is DFQATT, CDR2 SNEGSKA, per germline (reference sequence). The CDR3 covers 17 residues. Trimming removed 0 bases at V and 0 bases at J, with 12 bases between. Written as DNA, the CDR3 is TGCAGTGCTAGAGATGAGACAGCAACCTCTGGGGCCAACGTCCTGACTTTC. Its protein is CSARDETATSGANVLTF.

The CDR3 DNA sequence: TGTGCCAGCAGTGGAAGAGGCAGCCACAATGAGCAGTTCTTC. Its translation is CASSGRGSHNEQFF. This sequence joins TRBV2 and TRBJ2-1; no firm D call. The CDR3 is 14 amino acids. The V end lost 4 bases, the J end lost 5 bases, and 12 bases lay between the germline ends. The germline CDR1 and CDR2 sequences are SNHLY and FYNNEI.

J is TRBJ1-2 and V is TRBV7-6, with 7 bases aligning to TRBD1. The CDR3 is 15 amino acids. The V gene end was trimmed by 5 bases and the J gene end by 0 bases; junction bases not matched to a gene: 6. Germline CDR1 and CDR2: SGHVS and FNYEAQ. DNA for the CDR3: TGTGCCAGCAGCCCGAACAGGGGCACTAACTATGGCTACACCTTC. Its translation is CASSPNRGTNYGYTF.

The gene calls are TRBV25-1 and TRBJ1-1; 7 bases agree with TRBD1. V trimming: 5 bases; J trimming: 6 bases; junction bases outside the gene matches: 6. The CDR3 is made up of 13 amino acids. Germline V gives CDR1 MGHDK, CDR2 SYGVNS. CDR3 bases: TGTGCCAGCAGTCACCCAGGGGGGGCTGAAGCTTTCTTT. Residues: CASSHPGGAEAFF.

The CDR3, as DNA: TGTGCCAGCAGTGAGTCTTCCGGACAGTCTTCCCAGCAGTACTTC. As protein: CASSESSGQSSQQYF. The V gene is TRBV6-1, the J gene TRBJ2-7, with a possible D match to TRBD1 (6 bases). Germline V CDR1 and CDR2: MNHNS, SASEGT. The CDR3 sequence is 15 residues long. Trimming left V 3 bases short and J 8 bases short, with 20 bases between.

This chain links TRBV5-1 with TRBJ2-7, with D possibly matching TRBD2 (6 bases). Germline CDR1 reads SGHRS; CDR2 reads YFSETQ. Trimming shortened V by 0 bases and J by 0 bases, and 10 bases separated the two germline ends. The CDR3 loop spans 15 amino acids. The CDR3 sequence is CASSLVGGASYEQYF. CDR3 DNA: TGCGCCAGCAGCTTGGTTGGCGGGGCCTCCTACGAGCAGTACTTC.

The gene calls are TRBV13 and TRBJ2-7; possibly TRBD1 for D (5 bases). Germline CDR1 and CDR2: PRHDT and FYEKMQ (reference sequence). There are 14 residues in the CDR3. The germline V and J ends were trimmed by 3 bases and 2 bases, with 11 bases remaining between them. The CDR3 spells CASSFGHVPYEQYF. CDR3 coding DNA: TGTGCCAGCAGCTTCGGACACGTACCCTACGAGCAGTACTTC.

The sample holds one count of this clonotype. The chain links TRBV20-1 to TRBJ2-3, with D possibly TRBD2 on 6 matching bases. This CDR3 has 13 amino acids. Looked up from germline, CDR1 is DFQATT and CDR2 is SNEGSKA (reference sequence). Trimming removed 5 bases from V and 6 bases from J, with 15 bases in between. CDR3 sequence reads: CSAYSGGGDTQYF. CDR3 bases: TGCAGTGCTTATAGTGGGGGAGGCGATACGCAGTATTTT.

The V and J genes are TRBV4-2 and TRBJ2-3, with 11 bases identical to TRBD2. The CDR3 loop spans 16 amino acids. Germline V CDR1 and CDR2: LGHNA, YNFKEQ. Trimming removed 2 bases from V and 5 bases from J; junction bases left unmatched: 6. Here the CDR3 DNA reads TGTGCCAGCAGCCAAAATAGCGGGAGGGCCGTAGATACGCAGTATTTT. It encodes CASSQNSGRAVDTQYF.

V usage is TRBV7-3 and J usage is TRBJ2-2; unclear D gene. V was pared by 0 bases and J by 4 bases, with 6 bases between. CDR3 length: 14 amino acids. Germline V gene data show CDR1 as SGHTA and CDR2 as FQGTGA. The CDR3 region has the DNA TGTGCCAGCAGCTTAACAGGGCGCACCGGGGAGCTGTTTTTT. Translation: CASSLTGRTGELFF.

The genes are TRBV21-1 and TRBJ1-4. TRBV21-1 is listed as a pseudogene. The CDR3 is 13 residues long. The CDR3 here is CASSTHELEKLFF. CDR3 coding DNA: TGTGCCAGCAGCACTCATGAGTTAGAAAAACTGTTTTTT.

As DNA, the CDR3 is TGTGCCAGCAGCGACCCTAGCGGACCAGGGACCCAGTACTTC. Amino acid sequence: CASSDPSGPGTQYF. V and J are TRBV4-2 and TRBJ2-5, with 7 bases aligning to TRBD2. Per the germline V gene, CDR1 is LGHNA and CDR2 is YNFKEQ. The J segment lost 7 bases and the V segment lost 5 bases, leaving 10 bases of the junction unmatched. This CDR3 comprises 14 residues.

The chain recombines TRBV30 with TRBJ2-1; 8 bases are shared with TRBD2. Germline values: CDR1 GTSNPN, CDR2 SVGIG (reference sequence). The CDR3 runs 15 residues. J gave up 4 bases and V 8 bases, and 13 bases lay outside the gene matches. The CDR3 sequence is CARMGGAGEYNEQFF. CDR3 sequence (DNA): TGTGCCCGGATGGGGGGAGCGGGGGAATACAATGAGCAGTTCTTC.

This clonotype was seen more than once but under ten times. The chain links TRBV20-1 to TRBJ2-5, with 12 bases fitting TRBD2. Losses at the gene ends were 5 bases for V and 2 bases for J; bases not matched to a gene: 3. The CDR3 is 14 residues long. Germline-derived CDR1 and CDR2 are DFQATT and SNEGSKA (reference sequence). The DNA of the CDR3 is TGCAGTGCTCTGACTAGCGGGAGTCAAGAGACCCAGTACTTC. Its translation: CSALTSGSQETQYF.

V and J are TRBV7-2 and TRBJ2-1, with 11 bases identical to TRBD2. CDR1 is SGHTA, CDR2 FQGNSA, per germline. CDR3 size: 15 residues. V dropped 1 base and J dropped 7; count of bases not matched to a gene: 3. This CDR3 reads CASSLGPSGRNEQFF. CDR3 coding DNA: TGTGCCAGCAGCTTAGGTCCTAGCGGGAGGAATGAGCAGTTCTTC.

V usage is TRBV29-1 and J usage is TRBJ2-3; D might be TRBD2 (5 bases). The germline V and J ends were trimmed by 7 bases and 8 bases, with 16 bases remaining between them. The CDR3 contains 12 residues. Germline V gene lookup returns CDR1 SQVTM and CDR2 ANQGSEA. The CDR3 spells CSGADGAGTQYF. The CDR3 DNA reads TGCAGCGGCGCGGATGGCGCGGGTACGCAGTATTTT.

This clonotype was seen once. CDR3 sequence (DNA): TGTGCCAGCAGCGTAGCTAGCGGACAAGAGACCCAGTACTTC. It yields the protein CASSVASGQETQYF. V and J are TRBV9 and TRBJ2-5; 7 nucleotides match TRBD2. V was pared by 0 bases and J by 2 bases, with 1 base of the junction left unmatched. CDR3 length: 14 amino acids. The germline V gene has CDR1 SGDLS and CDR2 YYNGEE.